These 26 T cell receptor beta chains came from one sample sequenced in a study of metastatic and nonmetastatic thyroid tumors. No treatment of any kind had been given to any patient before thyroid surgery. From the PCR reads, TCRdb re-called clones with MiXCR. The sample lists 7,500 to 8,000 clones, about 30% seen once, with about 43% in the top ten. Input material: tumor tissue. Receptor source: a male donor with papillary thyroid cancer or a benign thyroid nodule (not recorded which). Some clones in this sample may be carry-over from other donors' samples.

This clone has only a few counts. The chain has TRBV19 and TRBJ1-5; D is ambiguous. Deletions cut 7 bases from V and 0 bases from J, with 7 bases between. The CDR3 runs 13 residues. CDR1 and CDR2 (germline): LNHDA, SQIVND (reference sequence). Written as DNA, the CDR3 is TGTGCCAGTAATTGGCGTAGCAATCAGCCCCAGCATTTT. It translates to CASNWRSNQPQHF.

In regard to this clone: An end of the junction differs from the germline gene, which may be a read error. The CDR3, as DNA: TGTGCCAGCACCGTTGAAATACCCCAAGGGACCCAGTACTTC. Protein sequence: CASTVEIPQGTQYF. The chain couples TRBV6-1 to TRBJ2-5; D remains ambiguous. Germline CDR1 MNHNS, CDR2 SASEGT. This CDR3 has 14 residues.

The rearrangement uses TRBV10-1 and TRBJ1-1, with 7 bases identical to TRBD1. CDR1 WNHNN and CDR2 SYGVQD come from the germline V gene (reference sequence). CDR3 length equals 14 residues. The trim removed 5 bases at V and 1 base at J, leaving 4 bases unmatched. In DNA, the CDR3 is TGCGCCAGCAGTCCCGGACAGGCGAACACTGAAGCTTTCTTT. Protein product: CASSPGQANTEAFF.

This clone was seen only a few times. Other DNA sequences of this sample code for an identical CDR3. CDR3 loop: CASSHRGEGQSLQETQYF. For the CDR3, the DNA is TGCGCCAGCAGCCACCGGGGGGAAGGGCAGAGCCTCCAAGAGACCCAGTACTTC. The chain has TRBV4-1 and TRBJ2-5, with 7 bases matching TRBD2. CDR1 is MGHRA, CDR2 YSYEKL, per germline. The CDR3 sequence is 18 residues long. The V gene end was trimmed by 3 bases and the J gene end by 1 base; junction bases not matched to a gene: 14.

In regard to this clone: The junction does not match germline at one end; this may be a read error. The genes are TRBV6-2 or TRBV6-3 and TRBJ2-1, with D possibly being TRBD2 (6 bases). Germline V gene sequence: CDR1 MNHEY, CDR2 SVGEGT. This CDR3 is 11 amino acids long. The CDR3 region has the DNA TGTGGCGGCAGCCATAGCGGTCTGGTTATCTTC. Translated: CGGSHSGLVIF.

V gene TRBV5-1 combines with J gene TRBJ1-3; TRBD1 matches at 8 bases. V shed 0 bases, J shed 0 bases, and the junction held 5 bases outside the gene matches. The CDR3 sequence is 17 residues long. Germline V CDR1 and CDR2: SGHRS, YFSETQ. The CDR3 sequence: CASSLVAGQVSGNTIYF. CDR3 nucleotide sequence: TGCGCCAGCAGCTTGGTAGCGGGACAGGTCTCTGGAAACACCATATATTTT.

As regards this clone: An end of the junction differs from the germline gene, which may be a read error. The rearrangement joins TRBV28 to TRBJ1-1; D is perhaps TRBD1 (5 bases). Germline V gene sequence: CDR1 MDHEN, CDR2 SYDVKM. The CDR3 runs 15 residues. The CDR3 reads CASRGAEGMNAEAFF. DNA of the CDR3: TGTGCCAGCAGAGGGGCGGAAGGAATGAACGCTGAAGCTTTCTTT.

This clone has ten or more counts. The rearrangement links TRBV4-2 to TRBJ2-5; 9 nucleotides line up with TRBD2. The germline V gene has CDR1 LGHNA and CDR2 YNFKEQ. V lost 0 bases and J lost 3; bases outside the gene matches: 8. This CDR3 contains 17 residues. The CDR3 reads CASSQDRGSGRKETQYF. The DNA for the CDR3 is TGTGCCAGCAGCCAAGATCGGGGGAGCGGGAGGAAAGAGACCCAGTACTTC.

This clone counts as medium-sized (0.01 to 0.1%). The CDR3 DNA follows: TGCAGTGCTCGCAAGCTAGGGACTAGCGAGACCTACGAGCAGTACTTC. It encodes CSARKLGTSETYEQYF. The chain carries TRBV20-1 and TRBJ2-7; 10 bases are shared with TRBD2. With 5 bases clipped from V and 2 bases from J, the junction kept 12 bases outside the gene matches. The CDR3 extends over 16 amino acids. The germline CDR1 and CDR2 sequences are DFQATT and SNEGSKA (reference sequence).

This rearrangement joins TRBV20-1 to TRBJ2-3, with TRBD2 identical over 10 bases. Germline assignment: CDR1 DFQATT and CDR2 SNEGSKA (reference sequence). The CDR3 has 14 residues. V shed 6 bases, J shed 2 bases, and the junction held 5 bases outside the gene matches. For the CDR3, the DNA is TGCAGTGCAAAAACTAGCGGGGACACAGATACGCAGTATTTT. It codes for CSAKTSGDTDTQYF.

This chain connects TRBV4-1 to TRBJ2-3, with TRBD1 matching over 8 bases. Germline V gene data show CDR1 as MGHRA and CDR2 as YSYEKL. This CDR3 is 15 amino acids long. The junction had 6 bases not matched to a gene; V was cut back by 4 bases and J by 3 bases. The CDR3 DNA sequence: TGCGCCAGCAGCCCAGGGGGCCTGGGGACAGATACGCAGTATTTT. Translated: CASSPGGLGTDTQYF.

This clone showed up many times. The chain joins TRBV11-2 to TRBJ1-1; the D is unclear. The germline gives CDR1 SGHAT, CDR2 FQNNGV. Trimming cost V 1 base and J 6 bases, with 9 bases left between them. This CDR3 is 13 amino acids long. Here the CDR3 reads CASSLGSQSEAFF. In nucleotides, the CDR3 is TGTGCCAGCAGCTTAGGTTCCCAGTCTGAAGCTTTCTTT.

The chain carries TRBV11-2 and TRBJ2-1; TRBD1 aligns across 7 bases. The CDR3 totals 15 residues. Trimming cost V 5 bases and J 1 base; bases outside gene matches: 5. The germline V gene has CDR1 SGHAT and CDR2 FQNNGV. In DNA form, the CDR3 reads TGTGCCAGCAGCCCCCAGGGACAGTCCTACAATGAGCAGTTCTTC. It codes for CASSPQGQSYNEQFF.

This clone was counted only a few times. V gene TRBV28 combines with J gene TRBJ1-4, with TRBD1 matching over 9 bases. V dropped 4 bases and J dropped 4; count of bases not matched to a gene: 4. The CDR3 totals 15 residues. Germline V CDR1 and CDR2: MDHEN, SYDVKM. The CDR3 region is CASSSGQGLNEKLFF. CDR3 nucleotides: TGTGCCAGCAGTTCGGGACAGGGACTTAATGAAAAACTGTTTTTT. Supplemented by reference TRBV28 and TRBJ1-4, the full variable domain reads DVKVTQSSRYLVKRTGEKVFLECVQDMDHENMFWYRQDPGLGLRLIYFSYDVKMKEKGDIPEGYSVSREKKERFSLILESASTNQTSMYLCASSSGQGLNEKLFFGSGTQLSVL.

In its sample, this clone was seen many times. The V and J genes are TRBV6-1 and TRBJ1-3; D is unresolved. The germline CDR1 and CDR2 sequences are MNHNS and SASEGT. The V and J ends lost 8 bases and 2 bases respectively, with 10 bases between them. This CDR3 has 13 residues. Here the CDR3 DNA reads TGTGCCAGCCAGGTGGTTACTGGAAACACCATATATTTT. This gives the protein CASQVVTGNTIYF.

The CDR3 DNA reads TGTGCCAGCTCGGATGGCCGGTACGAGCAGTACTTC. This sequence encodes CASSDGRYEQYF. V is TRBV2 and J is TRBJ2-7; D is unclear. In germline, CDR1 is SNHLY, CDR2 FYNNEI. This CDR3 is 12 amino acids long. V lost 8 bases and J 4 bases, leaving 12 bases between the germline ends.

Only a few counts were recorded for this clone. A read error may produce the germline difference seen at one junction end. The chain combines TRBV24-1 with TRBJ1-3; D uncertain. The CDR3 totals 11 residues. The germline gives CDR1 KGHDR, CDR2 SFDVKD. The CDR3 DNA reads TGTGCCACCAGTGACGGAAACACCACATATTTT. Its translation: CATSDGNTTYF.

This chain joins TRBV10-3 and TRBJ1-1; 7 bases match TRBD1. Germline CDR1 and CDR2: ENHRY and SYGVKD. The CDR3 loop spans 14 amino acids. V gave up 8 bases and J gave up 4 bases; unmatched junction bases: 10. CDR3 nucleotide sequence: TGTGCCATCGGCACGAGGGACAGTGGCACTGAAGCTTTCTTT. Translating it yields CAIGTRDSGTEAFF.

This clone showed up just a few times. The J gene is TRBJ2-1, the V gene TRBV6-1; TRBD1 matches 12 bases. Germline CDR1 is MNHNS and CDR2 is SASEGT. The CDR3 consists of 14 residues. The V segment lost 5 bases and the J segment 8 bases; nucleotides outside the gene matches: 4. As DNA, the CDR3 is TGTGCCAGCAGTAGGGACAGGGGGCACCATGAGCAGTTCTTC. Translated, it gives CASSRDRGHHEQFF.

This clone was seen a few times. This sequence joins TRBV6-1 and TRBJ2-1; TRBD2 aligns across 9 bases. Germline CDR1 is MNHNS and CDR2 is SASEGT. Germline trimming cut 2 bases from V and 7 bases from J; bases unmatched to any gene: 6. The CDR3 loop spans 15 amino acids. CDR3 nucleotides: TGTGCCAGCAGTGAACTGGCGGGAGGGCCAAATGAGCAGTTCTTC. Translated, it gives CASSELAGGPNEQFF.

This chain uses TRBV12-3 or TRBV12-4 with TRBJ1-1; D remains unclear. V dropped 4 bases and J dropped 3 bases, with 12 bases sitting between them. The CDR3 has 14 residues. DNA of the CDR3: TGTGCCAGCAGTTCTCCGGACGGGCACACTGAAGCTTTCTTT. Translation gives CASSSPDGHTEAFF.

The V and J genes are TRBV7-3 and TRBJ1-1; D remains unclear. Germline CDR1 and CDR2: SGHTA and FQGTGA. V dropped 4 bases and J dropped 3 bases, with 9 bases sitting between them. CDR3 length: 13 amino acids. This CDR3 reads CASSSQEDTEAFF. The CDR3 DNA reads TGTGCCAGCAGCTCCCAAGAGGACACTGAAGCTTTCTTT.

The chain couples TRBV10-3 to TRBJ1-5; a possible D gene is TRBD1 (5 bases). Per the germline V gene, CDR1 is ENHRY and CDR2 is SYGVKD. There are 14 residues in the CDR3. Trimming removed 10 bases from V and 0 bases from J, with 13 bases in between. The CDR3 bases are TGTGCCAGCTCTACGGGGGATAGCAATCAGCCCCAGCATTTT. This codes for CASSTGDSNQPQHF.

By share, this clone counts as medium-sized (0.01 to 0.1%). The chain links TRBV12-3 or TRBV12-4 to TRBJ1-5; D is perhaps TRBD1 (5 bases). Between the trimmed V and J ends, which lost 3 bases and 6 bases, there was a span of 12 bases. CDR3 size: 14 residues. Here the CDR3 DNA reads TGTGCCAGCAGTTTCGGGCAGGGTGGTCAGCCCCAGCATTTT. Translating gives CASSFGQGGQPQHF.

Many counts were recorded for this clone. The rearrangement links TRBV29-1 to TRBJ2-1; D ambiguous. The CDR3 extends over 13 amino acids. V gave up 4 bases and J gave up 5 bases, with 12 bases separating them. Germline-derived CDR1 and CDR2 are SQVTM and ANQGSEA. CDR3 in amino acids: CSVGRLINNEQFF. For the CDR3, the DNA is TGCAGCGTTGGTAGGCTGATAAACAATGAGCAGTTCTTC.

The rearrangement uses TRBV20-1 and TRBJ1-2; D gene unclear. Germline lookup yields CDR1 DFQATT and CDR2 SNEGSKA (reference sequence). The CDR3 contains 13 residues. The V gene lost 6 bases and the J gene lost 4 bases, with 15 bases spanning the gap. The CDR3 loop reads CSAPNPGTYGYTF. CDR3 DNA: TGCAGTGCCCCTAACCCGGGTACCTATGGCTACACCTTC.